This TCR beta chain was sequenced during a study of T cell responses to AZD1222 COVID-19 vaccine. This CDR3 region has 15 residues. CDR1 is SGHRS and CDR2 is YFSETQ in the germline V gene. Trimming removed 0 bases from V and 4 bases from J, with 14 bases in between. In the case of this clone: Its specificity is not known.

General study findings and limits: Clonal diversity may have been underestimated in mostly white British donors. Spike regions recognized by vaccine-associated CD4 TCRs spanned the protein, led by 160-218 and 743-854.

Assay: immunoSEQ multiplex PCR; the TCRdb copy retains only in-frame clones and omits some. Altogether more than 95,000 clones are present, 88% being singletons, with the ten largest covering under 4.5%. The TCR sequence derives from an adult in good health. Sample: peripheral blood, taken on day 0 of AZD1222 vaccination. This chain connects TRBV5-1 to TRBJ2-7; D may match TRBD1 or TRBD2 (6 bases each). The CDR3 DNA is TGCGCCAGCAGCTTGGTGGCAGGGGAGGTGTACGAGCAGTACTTC. This translates into CASSLVAGEVYEQYF.